Included here is one T cell receptor beta chain sequence, with context. Its target is not known. Germline lookup yields CDR1 MDHEN and CDR2 SYDVKM. The CDR3 sequence is 14 residues long. The V gene end was trimmed by 8 bases and the J gene end by 12 bases; junction bases not matched to a gene: 17. This record belongs to a study of blood T cells in healthy people across ages. Study-wide results and limits: A strong correlation was seen between TCR beta diversity and naive T cell percentage.

PBMCs were isolated at a quantity of at least 6.5 million per sample. PCR was performed a second time for 7 to 11 cycles using a sample-barcoded 5' primer and a J-beta primer mix. A template-switch adaptor containing 12 random nucleotides labeled each cDNA molecule. One entry per CDR3 protein, called by TCRdb with MiXCR from the 5' RACE reads. Of some 1.6 million distinct CDR3 sequences in the sample, almost 35% were seen once. This clonotype originated in a woman in her twenties or thirties in good health. Material: blood. The chain joins TRBV28 to TRBJ1-2; 8 nucleotides line up with TRBD1. DNA for the CDR3: TGTGCCAGCCACAGTAGGCTCAGACAGGGGTTCCACACCTTC. This gives the protein CASHSRLRQGFHTF.